The rows below give T cell receptor beta chains drawn from one sample of a study of cytomegalovirus exposure and HLA in healthy donors. This table comes from immunoSEQ multiplex PCR, and its TCRdb copy is limited to in-frame clones, with some not included. The data contain 140,000 to 150,000 clones, 76% of them singletons. The sample was PBMCs. The receptor source for this set is a man aged 35-49 years in good health and CMV-seronegative. Both conserved end residues are part of each CDR3. The D gene is left open where the match is weak. A clone size is listed for some rows: how often the clone was seen (once, few, many), or a class if it is expanded.

D: .; J: TRBJ1-2; V: TRBV7-6; size: few; CDR3: CASSFGGGDGYTF; DNA: TGTGCCAGCAGCTTCGGGGGGGGCGATGGCTACACCTTC
D: .; J: TRBJ2-2; V: TRBV4-1; size: .; CDR3: CAILRNTGELFF; DNA: TGCGCCATCCTCAGAAACACCGGGGAGCTGTTTTTT
D: TRBD1; J: TRBJ1-1; V: TRBV4-1; size: medium-sized; CDR3: CASSQVPGQGSSTEAFF; DNA: TGCGCCAGCAGCCAAGTACCGGGACAGGGATCGAGTACTGAAGCTTTCTTT
D: .; J: TRBJ1-4; V: TRBV19; size: .; CDR3: CASSPPRGNEKLFF; DNA: TGTGCCAGTAGTCCCCCGCGGGGTAATGAAAAACTGTTTTTT
D: TRBD1; J: TRBJ2-2; V: TRBV28; size: .; CDR3: CASSFGDRGPELFF; DNA: TGTGCCAGCAGTTTTGGGGACAGGGGGCCGGAGCTGTTTTTT
D: TRBD1; J: TRBJ1-1; V: TRBV27; size: .; CDR3: CASRWTGVGGTEAFF; DNA: TGTGCCAGCAGATGGACAGGGGTTGGGGGCACTGAAGCTTTCTTT
D: .; J: TRBJ1-5; V: TRBV9; size: once; CDR3: CASSVESGTFGQPQHF; DNA: TGTGCCAGCAGCGTAGAGTCAGGTACCTTCGGTCAGCCCCAGCATTTT
D: TRBD2; J: TRBJ2-1; V: TRBV19; size: .; CDR3: CASSSLPGLAPPPYNEQFF; DNA: TGTGCCAGTAGTTCCCTGCCGGGACTAGCGCCTCCCCCCTACAATGAGCAGTTCTTC
D: TRBD1; J: TRBJ1-2; V: TRBV10-1; size: .; CDR3: CATESGTGTYGYTF; DNA: TGCGCCACCGAGTCCGGGACAGGTACCTATGGCTACACCTTC
D: .; J: TRBJ1-1; V: TRBV11-1; size: .; CDR3: CASSLGPDTEAFF; DNA: TGTGCCAGCAGCCTAGGGCCAGACACTGAAGCTTTCTTT
D: TRBD2; J: TRBJ2-7; V: TRBV19; size: .; CDR3: CASSIPGLVGEQYF; DNA: TGTGCCAGTAGTATACCGGGACTAGTAGGCGAGCAGTACTTC
D: TRBD1; J: TRBJ1-1; V: TRBV30; size: .; CDR3: CAWTPSRTGVNTEAFF; DNA: TGTGCCTGGACCCCAAGCCGGACAGGGGTTAACACTGAAGCTTTCTTT
D: TRBD1; J: TRBJ2-5; V: TRBV28; size: .; CDR3: CASSLWQGAYQETQYF; DNA: TGTGCCAGCAGTTTATGGCAGGGGGCTTACCAAGAGACCCAGTACTTC
D: .; J: TRBJ1-2; V: TRBV28; size: .; CDR3: CASRTAGNYGYTF; DNA: TGTGCCAGCAGGACCGCAGGGAACTATGGCTACACCTTC
D: .; J: TRBJ2-7; V: TRBV5-1; size: .; CDR3: CASSWLGHEQYF; DNA: TGCGCCAGCAGCTGGCTTGGTCACGAGCAGTACTTC
D: TRBD2; J: TRBJ2-3; V: TRBV7-8; size: .; CDR3: CASSLELAGIRGTDTQYF; DNA: TGTGCCAGCAGCTTAGAACTAGCGGGGATCCGAGGCACAGATACGCAGTATTTT
D: .; J: TRBJ2-7; V: TRBV4-1; size: .; CDR3: CASSQSWASYEQYF; DNA: TGCGCCAGCAGCCAAAGTTGGGCCAGCTACGAGCAGTACTTC
D: .; J: TRBJ1-1; V: TRBV11-2; size: few; CDR3: CASSGGQRGAFF; DNA: TGTGCCAGCAGCGGGGGGCAGCGGGGAGCTTTCTTT
D: .; J: TRBJ2-6; V: TRBV6-1; size: few; CDR3: CASSGGGSGANVLTF; DNA: TGTGCCAGCAGTGGTGGCGGATCTGGGGCCAACGTCCTGACTTTC
D: TRBD1; J: TRBJ2-2; V: TRBV6-6; size: .; CDR3: CASRTGQEAGELFF; DNA: TGTGCCAGCAGGACAGGGCAGGAGGCCGGGGAGCTGTTTTTT
D: .; J: TRBJ2-7; V: TRBV21-1; size: .; CDR3: CASSKRGSGGTYEQYF; DNA: TGTGCCAGCAGCAAAAGGGGGTCAGGGGGGACCTACGAGCAGTACTTC
D: .; J: TRBJ1-3; V: TRBV6-5; size: once; CDR3: CASSAGGSGNTIYF; DNA: TGTGCCAGCAGTGCCGGGGGCTCTGGAAACACCATATATTTT
D: .; J: TRBJ2-1; V: TRBV7-7; size: .; CDR3: CASSLVVGGNEQFF; DNA: TGTGCCAGCAGCTTAGTGGTAGGGGGCAATGAGCAGTTCTTC
D: TRBD2; J: TRBJ2-7; V: TRBV28; size: .; CDR3: CASSDRGAYEQYF; DNA: TGTGCCAGCAGCGACCGGGGGGCCTACGAGCAGTACTTC
D: TRBD1; J: TRBJ1-6; V: TRBV19; size: .; CDR3: CASTPDRVSSPLHF; DNA: TGTGCCAGTACCCCGGACAGGGTCTCTTCACCCCTCCACTTT
D: .; J: TRBJ1-5; V: TRBV5-4; size: .; CDR3: CASSLSGSNQPQHF; DNA: TGTGCCAGCAGCTTGTCAGGTAGCAATCAGCCCCAGCATTTT
D: TRBD2; J: TRBJ2-7; V: TRBV19; size: once; CDR3: CASSIQSGGFYEQYF; DNA: TGTGCCAGTAGTATTCAGAGCGGGGGGTTTTACGAGCAGTACTTC
D: .; J: TRBJ2-2; V: TRBV5-6; size: .; CDR3: CASSNRQVTPLGELFF; DNA: TGTGCCAGCAGCAACCGACAGGTTACCCCCCTAGGGGAGCTGTTTTTT
D: TRBD1; J: TRBJ1-5; V: TRBV5-6; size: .; CDR3: CASSSDRGGNQPQHF; DNA: TGTGCCAGCAGCAGTGACAGGGGGGGCAATCAGCCCCAGCATTTT
D: .; J: TRBJ2-1; V: TRBV4-1; size: .; CDR3: CASSQRTPGTREDEQFF; DNA: TGCGCCAGCAGCCAAAGGACGCCGGGAACGCGAGAGGATGAGCAGTTCTTC
D: .; J: TRBJ2-7; V: TRBV30; size: .; CDR3: CAWTPPPSLSSSYEQYF; DNA: TGTGCCTGGACCCCGCCCCCCTCGTTAAGTAGCTCCTACGAGCAGTACTTC
D: TRBD2; J: TRBJ2-5; V: TRBV9; size: once; CDR3: CASSVVGLAGGVQETQYF; DNA: TGTGCCAGCAGCGTAGTTGGGCTAGCGGGAGGTGTTCAAGAGACCCAGTACTTC